This TCR beta chain was retrieved from a study of T cell repertoires in cytomegalovirus infection. TCRdb itself ran the reads through MiXCR, one entry per CDR3 protein. The sample consists of more than 85,000 distinct CDR3 sequences, 25% to 30% of them appearing once. The CDR3 loop spans 14 amino acids. With 0 bases removed from V and 3 bases from J, the gap between germline ends came to 10 bases. Germline values: CDR1 SGHDT, CDR2 YYEEEE. This clonotype has only a few counts. Its antigen remains unidentified. The TCR sequence derives from a human donor in good health (CMV status not recorded). Some clones in this sample may be carry-over from other donors' samples. The chain joins TRBV5-6 to TRBJ2-7; D is perhaps TRBD1 or TRBD2 (5 bases each). The source material was CD8+ T cells from cultured PBMCs, sampled from culture after CMV antigen stimulation. CDR3 in amino acids: CASSLGGVNYEQYF. CDR3 bases: TGTGCCAGCAGCTTGGGAGGGGTGAACTACGAGCAGTACTTC.